Sequencing of this TCR beta chain was carried out in a study of graft-versus-host responses after intestinal transplantation. Study details: Each patient got anti-thymocyte globulin induction, then tacrolimus and steroids for two to four years. Overall study results and limits: Where graft-donor T cell macrochimerism was present, patients had high graft-versus-host to host-versus-graft clonal ratios in allografts. GvH clones occurred in recipient marrow; some first appeared in ileum or blood.

Using immunoSEQ multiplex PCR, the repertoire was profiled, and TCRdb retains in-frame clones only, with some absent. Counted here are about 130,000 clones, around 90% occurring once; the ten biggest clones make up around 0.19%. V dropped 1 base and J dropped 12 bases, with 10 bases sitting between them. This CDR3 contains 12 residues. CDR1 SGHTA and CDR2 FQGNSA come from the germline V gene. About this clone: The antigen remains unidentified.

The TCR originated in a human donor who received an intestinal transplant. The rearrangement uses TRBV7-2 and TRBJ2-1, with D uncertain. The sample in question was unstimulated CD4+ T cells sorted from spleen or lymph node cells, obtained before intestinal transplant. CDR3 loop: CASSLVSTWQFF. In nucleotides, the CDR3 is TGTGCCAGCAGCTTAGTTTCGACCTGGCAGTTCTTC.